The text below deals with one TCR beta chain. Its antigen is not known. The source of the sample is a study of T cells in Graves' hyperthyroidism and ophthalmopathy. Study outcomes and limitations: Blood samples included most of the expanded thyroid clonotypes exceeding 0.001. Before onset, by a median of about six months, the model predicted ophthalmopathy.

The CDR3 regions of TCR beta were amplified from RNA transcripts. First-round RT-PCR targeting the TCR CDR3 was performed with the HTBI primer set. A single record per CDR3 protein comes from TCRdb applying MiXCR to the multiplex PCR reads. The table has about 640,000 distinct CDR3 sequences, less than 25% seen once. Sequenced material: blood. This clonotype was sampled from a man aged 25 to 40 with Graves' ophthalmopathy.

In DNA form, the CDR3 reads TGTGCCAGTAGTATAGTTCCCACCGGGACTACGATGGCCTACGAGCAGTACTTC. It translates to CASSIVPTGTTMAYEQYF. This sequence joins TRBV19 and TRBJ2-7; 7 bases agree with TRBD2. The V gene's germline CDR1 is LNHDA and CDR2 SQIVND (reference sequence). The CDR3 sequence is 18 residues long. Unmatched junction bases numbered 14, after V lost 1 base and J lost 2 bases.